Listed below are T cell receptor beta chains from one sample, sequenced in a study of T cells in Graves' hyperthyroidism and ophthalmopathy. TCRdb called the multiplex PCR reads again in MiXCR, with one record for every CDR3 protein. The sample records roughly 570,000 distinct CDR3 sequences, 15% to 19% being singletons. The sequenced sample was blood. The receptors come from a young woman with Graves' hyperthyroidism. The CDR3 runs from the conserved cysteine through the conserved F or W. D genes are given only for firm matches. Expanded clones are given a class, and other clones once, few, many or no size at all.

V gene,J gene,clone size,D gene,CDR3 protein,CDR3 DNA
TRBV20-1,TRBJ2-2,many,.,CSASPGQNTGELFF,TGCAGTGCTTCCCCGGGGCAGAACACCGGGGAGCTGTTTTTT
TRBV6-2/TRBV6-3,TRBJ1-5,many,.,CASSRGSSQPQHF,TGTGCCAGCAGCCGGGGGTCCTCTCAGCCCCAGCATTTT
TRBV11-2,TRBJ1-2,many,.,CASRAGEAGYTF,TGTGCCAGCAGGGCGGGGGAAGCTGGCTACACCTTC
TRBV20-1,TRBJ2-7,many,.,CSAPIGVVGTYEQYF,TGCAGTGCGCCAATAGGAGTGGTCGGTACCTACGAGCAGTACTTC
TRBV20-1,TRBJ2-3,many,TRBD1,CSASKGAGLTDTQYF,TGCAGTGCTAGCAAGGGGGCAGGCCTCACAGATACGCAGTATTTT
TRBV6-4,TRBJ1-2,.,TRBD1,CASSYLMDRRLLNYGYTF,TGTGCCAGCAGTTACTTGATGGACAGGCGACTTCTTAACTATGGCTACACCTTC
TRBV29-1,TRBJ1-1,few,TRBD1,CSVVTGGAMNTEAFF,TGCAGCGTTGTGACAGGGGGGGCAATGAACACTGAAGCTTTCTTT
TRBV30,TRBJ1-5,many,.,CAWSVTQGTQPQHF,TGTGCCTGGAGTGTTACACAGGGTACCCAGCCCCAGCATTTT
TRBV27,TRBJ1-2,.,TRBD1,CASRTGLAGYTF,TGTGCCAGCAGGACAGGGTTGGCTGGCTACACCTTC
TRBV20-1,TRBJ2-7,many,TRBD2,CSASKTTSATYEQYF,TGCAGTGCTAGTAAAACGACTAGCGCTACCTACGAGCAGTACTTC
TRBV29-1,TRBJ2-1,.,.,CSVDLLAITVVQFF,TGCAGCGTTGATCTTCTAGCGATAACCGTCGTGCAGTTCTTC
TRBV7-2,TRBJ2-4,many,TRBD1,CASSLGQGAGNIQYF,TGTGCCAGCAGCTTAGGACAGGGGGCGGGAAACATTCAGTACTTC
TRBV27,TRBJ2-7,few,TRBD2,CASSLRASGSTYEQYF,TGTGCCAGCAGTTTAAGGGCTAGCGGGAGTACTTACGAGCAGTACTTC
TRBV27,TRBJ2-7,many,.,CASSLALPYEQYF,TGTGCCAGCAGCTTGGCTCTACCCTACGAGCAGTACTTC
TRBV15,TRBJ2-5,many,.,CATSRTGGSGETQYF,TGTGCCACCAGCAGGACAGGCGGATCGGGCGAGACCCAGTACTTC
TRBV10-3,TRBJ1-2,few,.,CAISGIRGDYGYTF,TGTGCCATCAGTGGAATCAGGGGCGACTATGGCTACACCTTC
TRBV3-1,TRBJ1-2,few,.,CASSQAQPALGRPFYGYTF,TGTGCCAGCAGCCAAGCCCAGCCCGCACTAGGACGGCCGTTCTATGGCTACACCTTC
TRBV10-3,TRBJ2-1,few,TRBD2,CAIRGREGTYNEQFF,TGTGCCATCAGGGGGCGGGAGGGGACCTACAATGAGCAGTTCTTC
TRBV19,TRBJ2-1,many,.,CASSRTELGEQFF,TGTGCCAGTAGCCGTACGGAGCTGGGTGAGCAGTTCTTC
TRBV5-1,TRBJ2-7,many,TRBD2,CASSSGLAGGQSEQYF,TGCGCCAGCAGCTCCGGACTAGCGGGAGGGCAAAGCGAGCAGTACTTC
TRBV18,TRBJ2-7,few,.,CASSRFGVSVEQYF,TGTGCCAGCAGCCGGTTCGGGGTTTCGGTCGAGCAGTACTTC
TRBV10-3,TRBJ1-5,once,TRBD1,CAISEGSGGTANQPQHF,TGTGCCATCAGTGAAGGCTCGGGCGGGACAGCCAATCAGCCCCAGCATTTT
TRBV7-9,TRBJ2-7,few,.,CASSAKLASSYEQYF,TGTGCCAGCAGCGCCAAGTTAGCAAGCTCCTACGAGCAGTACTTC
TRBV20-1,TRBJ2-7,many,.,CSARSGTLAYEQYF,TGCAGTGCTAGATCGGGTACATTGGCCTACGAGCAGTACTTC
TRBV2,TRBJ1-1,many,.,CASSEGWGPAAFF,TGTGCCAGCAGTGAAGGTTGGGGCCCTGCGGCTTTCTTT
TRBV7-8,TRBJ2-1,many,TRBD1,CASSWTGSSYNEQFF,TGTGCCAGCAGCTGGACAGGCAGCTCCTACAATGAGCAGTTCTTC
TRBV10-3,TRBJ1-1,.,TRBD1,CAISEEGAGAFF,TGTGCCATCAGTGAGGAGGGGGCAGGCGCTTTCTTT
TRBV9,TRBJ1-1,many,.,CASSVAGSGVGGATEAFF,TGTGCCAGCAGCGTAGCTGGTTCGGGCGTCGGCGGAGCGACTGAAGCTTTCTTT
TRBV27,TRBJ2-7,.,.,CASTPRDPTNEQYF,TGTGCCAGCACCCCTAGGGACCCTACCAACGAGCAGTACTTC
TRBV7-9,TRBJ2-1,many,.,CASSVRPQAHNEQFF,TGTGCCAGCAGCGTACGCCCCCAGGCCCACAATGAGCAGTTCTTC
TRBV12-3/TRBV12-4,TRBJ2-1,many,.,CASSLIGNEQFF,TGTGCCAGCAGCCTGATCGGCAATGAGCAGTTCTTC
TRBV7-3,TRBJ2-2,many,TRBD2,CASSLVGGSGRAHTGELFF,TGTGCCAGCAGCTTAGTAGGGGGTTCCGGGAGGGCCCACACCGGGGAGCTGTTTTTT
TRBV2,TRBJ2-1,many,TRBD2,CASSEAWGTSYNEQFF,TGTGCCAGCAGTGAAGCGTGGGGGACTAGCTACAATGAGCAGTTCTTC
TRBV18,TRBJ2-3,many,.,CASSPQGTASTDTQYF,TGTGCCAGCTCACCACAAGGCACGGCTAGCACAGATACGCAGTATTTT
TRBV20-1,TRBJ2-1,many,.,CTMLGWGNEQFF,TGCACTATGCTAGGATGGGGTAATGAGCAGTTCTTC
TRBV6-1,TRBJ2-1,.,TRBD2,CASSGFSGRAEQFF,TGTGCCAGCAGTGGGTTTAGCGGGAGGGCCGAGCAGTTCTTC
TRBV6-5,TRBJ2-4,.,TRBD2,CASSIRLAGGADIQYF,TGTGCCAGCAGTATACGACTAGCGGGAGGGGCGGACATTCAGTACTTC
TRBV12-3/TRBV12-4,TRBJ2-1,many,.,CASSARQGGAYNEQFF,TGTGCCAGCAGTGCCCGTCAGGGGGGCGCCTACAATGAGCAGTTCTTC
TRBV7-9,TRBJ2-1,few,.,CASSADEQFF,TGTGCCAGCAGCGCAGATGAGCAGTTCTTC
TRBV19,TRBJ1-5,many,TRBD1,CASSSRQGGNQPQHF,TGTGCCAGTAGTTCCAGACAGGGCGGCAATCAGCCCCAGCATTTT